These 32 T cell receptor beta chains share one sample of origin, sequenced in a study of T cells after somatic rescue of genetic block. Generated by immunoSEQ multiplex PCR, the TCRdb table keeps only in-frame clones and is missing some. This table has 68,000 or so clones, about 90% appearing once. The specimen sequenced was peripheral blood mononuclear cells (PBMCs). The receptors shown here come from a man aged 40-49 years.

The chain couples TRBV7-2 to TRBJ1-1, with no clear D. V lost 5 bases to trimming and J lost 0 bases, with 13 bases between them. The V gene's germline CDR1 is SGHTA and CDR2 FQGNSA. This CDR3 comprises 15 residues. CDR3 region: CASSRGGSMNTEAFF. Here the CDR3 DNA reads TGTGCCAGCAGCCGCGGTGGTTCCATGAACACTGAAGCTTTCTTT.

The chain has TRBV6-6 and TRBJ2-1, with D maybe TRBD2 (6 bases). CDR1 and CDR2 from the germline V gene are MNHNY and SVGAGI (reference sequence). The V end was cut by 0 bases, the J end by 8 bases, with 14 bases between. This CDR3 has 15 residues. For the CDR3, the DNA is TGTGCCAGCAGTTACTCGATAGCGGTTGGCGATGAGCAGTTCTTC. This encodes CASSYSIAVGDEQFF.

The chain employs TRBV27 and TRBJ1-5; TRBD1 might be the D (6 bases). The CDR3 consists of 16 residues. The V end lost 6 bases, the J end lost 0 bases, and 15 bases lay between the germline ends. Germline V gene lookup returns CDR1 MNHEY and CDR2 SMNVEV (reference sequence). Here the CDR3 reads CASRDEGGNSNQPQHF. The DNA for the CDR3 is TGTGCCAGCAGGGATGAGGGGGGCAATAGCAATCAGCCCCAGCATTTT.

The gene calls are TRBV5-5 and TRBJ2-5, with D maybe TRBD2 (5 bases). The CDR3 length is 14 residues. Trimming shortened V by 3 bases and J by 5 bases, and 14 bases separated the two germline ends. CDR1 is SGHKS, CDR2 YYEKEE, per germline (reference sequence). CDR3 in DNA: TGTGCCAGCAGCTCCCTTGGAGGTGGGGAGACCCAGTACTTC. It is translated as CASSSLGGGETQYF. Complete variable domain (other parts from reference TRBV5-5 and TRBJ2-5): DAGVTQSPTHLIKTRGQQVTLRCSPISGHKSVSWYQQVLGQGPQFIFQYYEKEERGRGNFPDRFSARQFPNYSSELNVNALLLGDSALYLCASSSLGGGETQYFGPGTRLLVL.

The rearrangement joins TRBV7-9 to TRBJ2-4, with 8 bases identical to TRBD2. The J segment lost 10 bases and the V segment lost 5 bases, leaving 13 bases of the junction unmatched. This CDR3 is 15 amino acids long. Germline loops: CDR1 SEHNR, CDR2 FQNEAQ (reference sequence). In nucleotides, the CDR3 is TGTGCCAGCAGCGTTAGCGGGGACCTCTCGGGGATTCAGTACTTC. Its translation: CASSVSGDLSGIQYF.

The rearrangement joins TRBV2 to TRBJ1-2; TRBD1 agrees at 7 bases. In germline, CDR1 is SNHLY, CDR2 FYNNEI. The CDR3 runs 15 residues. V gave up 2 bases and J gave up 5 bases; unmatched junction bases: 8. The CDR3 protein is CASSENRGRLYGYTF. The CDR3 coding sequence is TGTGCCAGCAGTGAAAACAGGGGCCGGCTTTATGGCTACACCTTC.

This clone was found once. The CDR3 is CASSKDRKGPYEQYF. DNA of the CDR3: TGTGCCAGCAGCAAGGACAGGAAGGGACCCTACGAGCAGTACTTC. The chain couples TRBV6-6 to TRBJ2-7, with 7 bases fitting TRBD1. The V gene's germline CDR1 is MNHNY and CDR2 SVGAGI (reference sequence). The CDR3 runs 15 residues. V trimming: 6 bases; J trimming: 2 bases; junction bases outside the gene matches: 10.

The rearrangement joins TRBV6-1 to TRBJ1-2; D unclear. The CDR3 runs to 11 residues. The ends were cut back, 0 bases at V and 8 bases at J, with 4 bases in the middle. Germline assignment: CDR1 MNHNS and CDR2 SASEGT. The CDR3 reads CASSEARGYTF. DNA for the CDR3: TGTGCCAGCAGTGAAGCGAGGGGCTACACCTTC.

The chain has TRBV5-6 and TRBJ2-1; D not certain. Trimming pared 0 bases from V and 3 bases from J, leaving 10 bases between. The CDR3 has 15 residues. Germline CDR1 SGHDT, CDR2 YYEEEE. The CDR3 sequence is CASSLGVRYYNEQFF. In nucleotides, the CDR3 is TGTGCCAGCAGCTTGGGGGTGCGGTACTACAATGAGCAGTTCTTC.

The genes are TRBV6-6 and TRBJ2-7; 13 nucleotides agree with TRBD2. This CDR3 contains 16 residues. Per the germline V gene, CDR1 is MNHNY and CDR2 is SVGAGI (reference sequence). V shed 6 bases, J shed 2 bases, and the junction held 7 bases outside the gene matches. The CDR3 sequence is CASSPGTSGNPYEQYF. DNA for the CDR3: TGTGCCAGCAGCCCTGGGACTAGCGGGAATCCCTACGAGCAGTACTTC.

This chain joins TRBV5-8 and TRBJ2-2, with TRBD1 as a possible D gene (8 bases). V was clipped by 5 bases and J by 6 bases, with 11 bases between them. Per the germline V gene, CDR1 is SGHTS and CDR2 is YDEGEE. The CDR3 extends over 13 amino acids. The CDR3 loop reads CASRAGQAGELFF. CDR3 bases: TGTGCCAGCAGAGCGGGACAGGCCGGGGAGCTGTTTTTT. Based on the CDR3 plus reference TRBV5-8 and TRBJ2-2, the full variable domain is EAGVTQSPTHLIKTRGQQATLRCSPISGHTSVYWYQQALGLGLQFLLWYDEGEERNRGNFPPRFSGRQFPNYSSELNVNALELEDSALYLCASRAGQAGELFFGEGSRLTVL.

This chain joins TRBV7-9 and TRBJ2-7; 10 nucleotides line up with TRBD1. CDR1 and CDR2 (germline): SEHNR, FQNEAQ (reference sequence). V lost 10 bases and J lost 5; bases outside the gene matches: 8. The CDR3 is made up of 13 amino acids. The CDR3 sequence: CATSRDRGDEQYF. In nucleotides, the CDR3 is TGTGCCACCTCACGGGACAGGGGTGACGAGCAGTACTTC. The variable domain in full, completed from reference TRBV7-9 and TRBJ2-7, reads DTGVSQNPRHKITKRGQNVTFRCDPISEHNRLYWYRQTLGQGPEFLTYFQNEAQLEKSRLLSDRFSAERPKGSFSTLEIQRTEQGDSAMYLCATSRDRGDEQYFGPGTRLTVT.

The rearrangement uses TRBV6-6 and TRBJ2-1; D unresolved. The CDR3 length is 13 residues. The V end was cut by 2 bases, the J end by 4 bases, with 6 bases between. The germline CDR1 and CDR2 sequences are MNHNY and SVGAGI (reference sequence). As DNA, the CDR3 is TGTGCCAGCAGTTACGGCAGATACAATGAGCAGTTCTTC. This gives the protein CASSYGRYNEQFF.

The chain has TRBV2 and TRBJ1-4; 9 nucleotides align to TRBD1. The CDR3 runs to 14 residues. Germline values: CDR1 SNHLY, CDR2 FYNNEI. The V gene end was trimmed by 5 bases and the J gene end by 5 bases; junction bases not matched to a gene: 3. The CDR3 here is CASSSGTGNEKLFF. The CDR3 coding sequence is TGTGCCAGCAGTTCCGGGACAGGGAATGAAAAACTGTTTTTT. The full variable domain, its missing parts supplied by reference TRBV2 and TRBJ1-4, is EPEVTQTPSHQVTQMGQEVILRCVPISNHLYFYWYRQILGQKVEFLVSFYNNEISEKSEIFDDQFSVERPDGSNFTLKIRSTKLEDSAMYFCASSSGTGNEKLFFGSGTQLSVL.

Of note for this clone: This specimen includes other DNA sequences encoding the same CDR3. This chain joins TRBV9 and TRBJ1-1; no clear D. This CDR3 spans 14 amino acids. V lost 0 bases, J lost 1 base, and 7 bases lay in between. The germline CDR1 and CDR2 sequences are SGDLS and YYNGEE. CDR3 protein: CASSVVPENTEAFF. The CDR3 nucleotides read TGTGCCAGCAGCGTAGTGCCCGAGAACACTGAAGCTTTCTTT.

This clone was observed a single time. The chain couples TRBV7-8 to TRBJ2-7; 11 bases are shared with TRBD1. V shed 3 bases and J 7 bases; nucleotides not matched to a gene: 2. This CDR3 comprises 13 residues. Germline loops: CDR1 SGHVS, CDR2 FQNEAQ. The CDR3 reads CASSLDRGQEQYF. The DNA for the CDR3 is TGTGCCAGCAGCTTGGACAGGGGGCAGGAGCAGTACTTC.

The chain links TRBV28 to TRBJ2-7; TRBD2 matches 8 bases. J gave up 4 bases and V 6 bases, and 14 bases lay outside the gene matches. The CDR3 loop spans 16 amino acids. From germline, CDR1 is MDHEN and CDR2 SYDVKM. CDR3: CASRAPWAGGSYEQYF. DNA for the CDR3: TGTGCCAGCAGGGCCCCGTGGGCGGGGGGCTCTTACGAGCAGTACTTC.

Only a few counts were recorded for this clone. V is TRBV30 and J is TRBJ1-5, with TRBD1 as a possible D gene (6 bases). The germline CDR1 and CDR2 sequences are GTSNPN and SVGIG (reference sequence). This CDR3 is built from 13 residues. V lost 1 base and J lost 6, with 10 bases in between. The CDR3 nucleotides read TGTGCCTGGAGTGAGGTAGGGGGTCAGCCCCAGCATTTT. It yields the protein CAWSEVGGQPQHF.

The CDR3 reads CASSLVGLLAGGAKNIQYF. The CDR3 DNA reads TGTGCCAGCAGCTTAGTAGGGTTACTAGCGGGAGGCGCCAAAAACATTCAGTACTTC. V is TRBV7-2 and J is TRBJ2-4, with TRBD2 identical over 12 bases. J was trimmed by 1 base and V by 1 base; bases with no gene match: 8. CDR3 size: 19 residues. CDR1 SGHTA and CDR2 FQGNSA come from the germline V gene.

This clone is a singleton in its sample. V usage is TRBV5-5 and J usage is TRBJ1-1; 7 bases are a match to TRBD1. This CDR3 region has 15 residues. Per germline, CDR1 SGHKS and CDR2 YYEKEE (reference sequence). The trim removed 1 base at V and 4 bases at J, leaving 7 bases unmatched. The CDR3 sequence: CASSLRTGFTTEAFF. The CDR3 nucleotides are TGTGCCAGCAGCTTGAGGACAGGTTTTACCACTGAAGCTTTCTTT.

The genes are TRBV10-3 and TRBJ2-7; TRBD2 is a possible D gene (5 bases). V lost 3 bases to trimming and J lost 1 base, with 13 bases between them. Germline loops: CDR1 ENHRY, CDR2 SYGVKD. The CDR3 runs 15 residues. CDR3 loop: CAISESGGPSYEQYF. The CDR3 DNA follows: TGTGCCATCAGTGAATCAGGAGGACCTTCCTACGAGCAGTACTTC.

The chain recombines TRBV28 with TRBJ2-7, with D possibly called TRBD1 or TRBD2 (5 bases each). The CDR3 is 13 residues long. In germline, CDR1 is MDHEN, CDR2 SYDVKM. Trimming took 6 bases from V and 2 from J, leaving 11 bases between them. CDR3 sequence reads: CASSRDGPYEQYF. CDR3 nucleotides: TGTGCCAGCAGCAGGGACGGCCCCTACGAGCAGTACTTC.

The V and J genes are TRBV12-5 and TRBJ2-1; D unclear. Germline V gene sequence: CDR1 LGHNT, CDR2 FRNRAP. The germline V and J ends were trimmed by 1 base and 7 bases, with 11 bases remaining between them. This CDR3 is built from 14 residues. CDR3 in amino acids: CASGLGQIGNEQFF. CDR3 bases: TGTGCTAGTGGTTTGGGGCAGATCGGGAATGAGCAGTTCTTC.

The V gene is TRBV6-5, the J gene TRBJ2-7, with D perhaps assigned TRBD1 or TRBD2 (5 bases each). Germline V gene lookup returns CDR1 MNHEY and CDR2 SVGAGI. Trimming shortened V by 6 bases and J by 1 base, and 16 bases separated the two germline ends. The CDR3 is made up of 15 amino acids. CDR3 loop: CASSLEGEGSYEQYF. Here the CDR3 DNA reads TGTGCCAGCAGCCTAGAGGGAGAGGGGTCCTACGAGCAGTACTTC.

This clone was observed a single time. V and J are TRBV6-1 and TRBJ1-6; possible D gene TRBD1, 6 bases. There are 13 residues in the CDR3. V lost 6 bases, J lost 9 bases, and 12 bases lay in between. The germline CDR1 and CDR2 sequences are MNHNS and SASEGT. The CDR3 DNA is TGTGCCAGCAGAGGGGGGAGGGTTTCACCCCTCCACTTT. Its protein is CASRGGRVSPLHF.

The chain couples TRBV13 to TRBJ2-7; 9 bases align to TRBD1. Germline-derived CDR1 and CDR2 are PRHDT and FYEKMQ (reference sequence). J gave up 2 bases and V 5 bases, and 7 bases lay outside the gene matches. The CDR3 covers 15 residues. CDR3 sequence (DNA): TGTGCCAGCAGCCCCGGACAGGGGTTCCCCTACGAGCAGTACTTC. This sequence encodes CASSPGQGFPYEQYF.

V is TRBV10-3 and J is TRBJ2-7; no firm D call. This CDR3 has 15 residues. V shed 0 bases and J shed 6 bases, with 15 bases lying between them. Germline V gene sequence: CDR1 ENHRY, CDR2 SYGVKD. CDR3 amino acids: CAISESRPYPLEQYF. CDR3 sequence (DNA): TGTGCCATCAGTGAGTCCCGGCCCTACCCCCTCGAGCAGTACTTC.

This clone was seen a single time. The CDR3 spells CASSYQGRGPLYEQYF. CDR3 DNA sequence: TGTGCCAGCAGTTACCAGGGGCGGGGACCGCTCTACGAGCAGTACTTC. The chain uses TRBV6-5 and TRBJ2-7; either TRBD1 or TRBD2 may fit D (6 bases each). Trimming shortened V by 2 bases and J by 3 bases, and 17 bases separated the two germline ends. CDR3 length: 16 residues. Germline loops: CDR1 MNHEY, CDR2 SVGAGI.

The chain combines TRBV6-5 with TRBJ2-7; 11 positions match TRBD1. The CDR3 length is 13 residues. The V gene's germline CDR1 is MNHEY and CDR2 SVGAGI. The V and J ends lost 9 bases and 1 base, in that order; junction bases with no gene match: 2. The CDR3 nucleotides read TGTGCCAGTGGGACAGGGGGTTCCTACGAGCAGTACTTC. Translating it yields CASGTGGSYEQYF.

Only a few counts were recorded for this clone. The chain employs TRBV5-6 and TRBJ1-1; D gene ambiguous. CDR1 and CDR2 (germline): SGHDT, YYEEEE. This CDR3 region has 11 residues. Trimming removed 5 bases at V and 4 bases at J, with 6 bases between. CDR3 protein: CASSWGTEAFF. CDR3 in DNA: TGTGCCAGCAGTTGGGGCACTGAAGCTTTCTTT.

This sequence joins TRBV11-3 and TRBJ2-7; D unresolved. This CDR3 has 14 residues. The V end lost 1 base, the J end lost 2 bases, and 9 bases lay between the germline ends. Germline CDR1 SGHNT, CDR2 YENEEA. The CDR3 nucleotides are TGTGCCAGCAGCTTAGCTCGCCCCCCCTACGAGCAGTACTTC. This gives the protein CASSLARPPYEQYF. The whole variable domain, remainder taken from reference TRBV11-3 and TRBJ2-7, is EAGVVQSPRYKIIEKKQPVAFWCNPISGHNTLYWYLQNLGQGPELLIRYENEEAVDDSQLPKDRFSAERLKGVDSTLKIQPAELGDSAVYLCASSLARPPYEQYFGPGTRLTVT.

This chain connects TRBV19 to TRBJ1-5; perhaps TRBD1 as D (6 bases). V was clipped by 6 bases and J by 0 bases, with 12 bases between them. CDR1 is LNHDA, CDR2 SQIVND, per germline (reference sequence). The CDR3 consists of 15 residues. CDR3 coding DNA: TGTGCCAGTAGGGAAAACAGGGTTAGCAATCAGCCCCAGCATTTT. Protein sequence: CASRENRVSNQPQHF.